This T cell receptor (beta chain) was sequenced during a study of cytomegalovirus exposure and HLA in healthy donors. In its sample, this clone was seen a few times. What it binds is unknown. Sampled while nominally healthy, donors likely had unrecorded immune exposures. Points from the study as a whole: Presence/absence analyses supposed approximately even sequencing depth among donors.

The PCR contained 60 Vbeta and 13 Jbeta primers. Produced via immunoSEQ multiplex PCR; TCRdb's table is partial and in-frame only. The sample contains more than 95,000 clones, roughly three fifths of which appear only once. Sequencing input: PBMCs. This TCR was sampled from a woman aged 40 to 50 in good health and CMV-seropositive.

As DNA, the CDR3 is TGTGCCAGCAGTTACTCGCTAAGGAACACCGGGGAGCTGTTTTTT. Translated: CASSYSLRNTGELFF. The rearrangement uses TRBV6-5 and TRBJ2-2; D remains unclear. Germline V CDR1 and CDR2: MNHEY, SVGAGI. The ends were cut back, 0 bases at V and 1 base at J, with 6 bases in the middle. The CDR3 is 15 amino acids.